This TCR beta chain was observed in a study of blood T cells in healthy people across ages. After removal of 6 bases from V and 4 bases from J, the junction contained 11 bases not matched to a gene. Germline loops: CDR1 SGHAT, CDR2 FQNNGV. This CDR3 is 15 amino acids long. For the second PCR, which ran for about 6 to 11 cycles, a sample-barcoded 5' primer and a J-beta primer mix were used. Each CDR3 protein is one row after TCRdb ran MiXCR on the 5' RACE reads. There are about 730,000 distinct CDR3 sequences in the sample; roughly 43% occur only once, and roughly 20% lies in the top ten. This clonotype originated in a woman aged 55 to 70 in good health. Input material: blood. V gene TRBV11-2 combines with J gene TRBJ2-5; 7 nucleotides align to TRBD2. The CDR3 DNA is TGTGCCAGCAGAGTGACGGGGACTATCTCAGAGACCCAGTACTTC. Amino acid sequence: CASRVTGTISETQYF. The full variable domain, in which reference TRBV11-2 and TRBJ2-5 provide the parts outside the CDR3, is EAGVAQSPRYKIIEKRQSVAFWCNPISGHATLYWYQQILGQGPKLLIQFQNNGVVDDSQLPKDRFSAERLKGVDSTLKIQPAKLEDSAVYLCASRVTGTISETQYFGPGTRLLVL.